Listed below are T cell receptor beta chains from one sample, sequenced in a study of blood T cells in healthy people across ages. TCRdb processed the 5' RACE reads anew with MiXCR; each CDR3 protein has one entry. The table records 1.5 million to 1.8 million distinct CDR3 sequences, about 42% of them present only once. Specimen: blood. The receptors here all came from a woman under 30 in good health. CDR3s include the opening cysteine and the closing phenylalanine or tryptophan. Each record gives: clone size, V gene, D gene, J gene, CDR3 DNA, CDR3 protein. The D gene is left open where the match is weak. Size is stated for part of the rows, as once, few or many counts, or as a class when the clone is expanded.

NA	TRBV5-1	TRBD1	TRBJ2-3	TGCGCCAGCAGCCCTAGGACAGGAGCTAGCACAGATACGCAGTATTTT	CASSPRTGASTDTQYF
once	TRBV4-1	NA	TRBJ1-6	TGCGCCAGCAGCCATGTGGGCGTGGGACCCTCCTATAATTCACCCCTCCACTTT	CASSHVGVGPSYNSPLHF
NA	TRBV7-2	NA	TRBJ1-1	TGTGCCAGCAGCTTTCGACAGCCCTCAAAGTGTTTCTTT	CASSFRQPSKCFF
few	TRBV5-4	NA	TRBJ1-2	TGTGCCAGCAGCCCGGACCTCTGGGGCTACACCTTC	CASSPDLWGYTF
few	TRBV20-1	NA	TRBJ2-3	TGCAGTGCTAGGGACAGCGGGCGCCCTCCTAGCACAGATACGCAGTATTTT	CSARDSGRPPSTDTQYF
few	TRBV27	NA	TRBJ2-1	TGTGCCAGCAGTCAGATGATGCTAAACAATGAGCAGTTCTTC	CASSQMMLNNEQFF
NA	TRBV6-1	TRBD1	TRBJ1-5	TGTGCCAGCAGGGACAGGGTGGGGGCCAATCAGCCCCGGCATTTT	CASRDRVGANQPRHF
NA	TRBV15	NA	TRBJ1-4	TGTGCCGCCGGGAGAGTTAATGAAAAACTGTTTTTT	CAAGRVNEKLFF
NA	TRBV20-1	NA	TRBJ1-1	TGCAGTGCTCCCCAGGGAGGTGAAGCTTTCTTT	CSAPQGGEAFF
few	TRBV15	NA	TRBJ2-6	TGTGCCACCAGCAGGCGACAATGGGATGGGGCCAACGTCCTGACTTTC	CATSRRQWDGANVLTF
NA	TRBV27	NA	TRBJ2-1	TGTGCCAGCAGTTTATATTCGGGGTACAATGAGCAGTTCTTC	CASSLYSGYNEQFF
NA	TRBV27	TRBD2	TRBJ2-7	TGTGCCAGCAGGCTAGCGGGGGAGGTGACGTATGAGCAGTACTTC	CASRLAGEVTYEQYF
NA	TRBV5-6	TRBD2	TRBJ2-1	TGTGCCAGCAGCTCCCCTAGCGGGGGGGCCGCTGAGCAGTTCTTC	CASSSPSGGAAEQFF
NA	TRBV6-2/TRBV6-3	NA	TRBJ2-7	TGTGCCAGCAGTTACGTCGGCTTAATTTACGAGCAGTACTTC	CASSYVGLIYEQYF
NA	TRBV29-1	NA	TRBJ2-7	TGCAGCGTAACTAGGTACAATGAGCAGTACTTC	CSVTRYNEQYF
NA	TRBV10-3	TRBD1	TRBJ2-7	TGTGCCATCAGTGTAGGGACAGGGGCCTACGAGCAGTACTTC	CAISVGTGAYEQYF
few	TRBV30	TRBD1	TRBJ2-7	TGTGCCTGGAGCGTAGGGGGCCCCTACGAGCAGTACTTC	CAWSVGGPYEQYF
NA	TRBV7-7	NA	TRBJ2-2	TGTGCTAGCAGCTTAGCGCGACAGTCGACGAACACCGGGGAGCTGTTTTTT	CASSLARQSTNTGELFF
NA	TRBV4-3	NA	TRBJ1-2	TGCGCCAGCAGCCAAGATCTACAGGGAGTTGGTGGCTACACCTTC	CASSQDLQGVGGYTF
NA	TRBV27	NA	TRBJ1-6	TGTGCCAGTGGACTGTTTGCGACACCCCTCCACTTT	CASGLFATPLHF
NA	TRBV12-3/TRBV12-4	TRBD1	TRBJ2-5	TGTGCCAGCAGTCGTATGACAGGGGGACAAGAGACCCAGTACTTC	CASSRMTGGQETQYF
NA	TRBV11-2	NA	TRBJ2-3	TGTGCCAGCAGCTTCCTGAACCCTCCAGATACGCCGTATTTT	CASSFLNPPDTPYF
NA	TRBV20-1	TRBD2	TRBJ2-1	TGCAGTGCTAGTCTGACTAGCGGGAACAATGAGCAGTTCTTC	CSASLTSGNNEQFF
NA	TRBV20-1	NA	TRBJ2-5	TGCAGTGCTAGAGATCGGGTGACCCAGTACTTC	CSARDRVTQYF
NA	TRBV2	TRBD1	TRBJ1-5	TGTGCCAGCAGGGATATGACAGGGATTAGCAATCAGCCCCAGCATTTT	CASRDMTGISNQPQHF
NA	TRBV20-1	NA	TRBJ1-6	TGCAGTGCTAGCGCGGGCGGGGGAATACGGTCACCCCTCCACTTT	CSASAGGGIRSPLHF
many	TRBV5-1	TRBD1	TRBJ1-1	TGTGCCAGCAGCTTAGGACAGGGGGGCACTGAAGCTTTCTTT	CASSLGQGGTEAFF
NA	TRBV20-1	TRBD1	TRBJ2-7	TGCAGTGCCACAGGGGACACTTCCTACGAGCAGTACTTC	CSATGDTSYEQYF
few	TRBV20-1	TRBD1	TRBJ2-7	TGCAGTGCTAGGGGGGATCCTGGCAGGGGGTACGAGCAGTACTTC	CSARGDPGRGYEQYF
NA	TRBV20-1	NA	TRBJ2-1	TGCAGTGCTACCCCCCACTCCACAGCCTACAATGAGCAGTTCTTC	CSATPHSTAYNEQFF
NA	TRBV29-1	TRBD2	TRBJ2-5	TGCAGCGTGCGGGGGGTCCAAGAGACCCAGTACTTC	CSVRGVQETQYF
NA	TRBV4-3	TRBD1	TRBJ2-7	TGCGCCAGCAGCCAAGCATCAGGGGGCTACGAGCAGTACTTC	CASSQASGGYEQYF
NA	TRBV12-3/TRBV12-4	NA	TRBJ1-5	TGTGCCAGCAGTGACGGGACCCATGGCAATCAGCCCCAGCATTTT	CASSDGTHGNQPQHF
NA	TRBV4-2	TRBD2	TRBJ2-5	TGTGCCAGCAGCCAACTTAGGGAGGGTCCCGTACAAGAGACCCAGTACTTC	CASSQLREGPVQETQYF
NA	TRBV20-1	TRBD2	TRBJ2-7	TGCAGTGCCCCCAAGCGGGAGAGGAGCGAGCAGTACTTC	CSAPKRERSEQYF
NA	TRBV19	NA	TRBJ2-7	TGTGCCAGTAGTAAGCGGGACACCTCCTACGAGCAGTACTTC	CASSKRDTSYEQYF
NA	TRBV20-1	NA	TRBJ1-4	TGCAGTGCTAGAGGTGATATAACTAATGAAAAACTGTTTTTT	CSARGDITNEKLFF
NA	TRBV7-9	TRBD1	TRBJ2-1	TGTGCCAGCAGCTCTCCCCCGACAGGGGAAATTAGTAGTTCCTACAATGAGCAGTTCTTC	CASSSPPTGEISSSYNEQFF
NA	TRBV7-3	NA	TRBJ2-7	TGTGCCAGCAGCCTCTTCGCGTGGAACGAGCAGTACTTC	CASSLFAWNEQYF
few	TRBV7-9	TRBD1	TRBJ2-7	TGTGCCAGCAGCTTAGTCGGGACAGGGATCCCCCGAAGCTCCTACGAGCAGTACTTC	CASSLVGTGIPRSSYEQYF
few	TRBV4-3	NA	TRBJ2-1	TGCGCCAGCAGCCAATCCTACTTTCCCCCTGGGAATGAGCAGTTCTTC	CASSQSYFPPGNEQFF
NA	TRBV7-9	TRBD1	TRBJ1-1	TGTGCCAGCAGCCGAGCAGACAGGGTCAACACTGAAGCTTTCTTT	CASSRADRVNTEAFF
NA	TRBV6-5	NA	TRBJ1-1	TGTGCCAGCAGTTCACTAAGAACCCTGGGAATAAACACTGAAGCTTTCTTT	CASSSLRTLGINTEAFF
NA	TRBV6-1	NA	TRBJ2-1	TGTGCCAGCAGTGAGCCCGGGATGGGCAATGAGCAGTTCTTC	CASSEPGMGNEQFF
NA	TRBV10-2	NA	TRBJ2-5	TGCGCCAGCAGTGAGTCCGGGACACTGGGGAAGTACTTC	CASSESGTLGKYF
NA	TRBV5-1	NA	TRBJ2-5	TGCGCCAGCAGGAGGCAGGCTCACGAGACCCAGTACTTC	CASRRQAHETQYF
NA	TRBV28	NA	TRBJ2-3	TGTGCCAGCAAGGAGGGGAGTGAGGTAGATACGCAGTATTTT	CASKEGSEVDTQYF
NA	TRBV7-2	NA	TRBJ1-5	TGTGCCAGCAGCCCCGCTAGCTATCAGCCCCAGCATTTT	CASSPASYQPQHF
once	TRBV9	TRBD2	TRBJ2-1	TGTGCCAGCAGCGGGCTAGCGGCCTCGGTTGAGCAGTTCTTC	CASSGLAASVEQFF
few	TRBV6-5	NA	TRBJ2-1	TGTGCCAGCAGTTACTGGGCAGTGTCCTACAATGAGCAGTTCTTC	CASSYWAVSYNEQFF
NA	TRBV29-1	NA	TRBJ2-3	TGCAGCTCAGGGGGGGAGGGGTCCACAGATACGCAGTATTTT	CSSGGEGSTDTQYF
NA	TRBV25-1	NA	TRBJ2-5	TGTGCCAGCAGCTCGCCTCGAGGGGTTAATGAGCAGTACTTC	CASSSPRGVNEQYF
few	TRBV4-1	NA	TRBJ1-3	TGCGCCAGCAGCAAGAACTCAATAGGAAACACCATATATTTT	CASSKNSIGNTIYF
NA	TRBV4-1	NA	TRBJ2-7	TGCGCCAGCAGCCCACGACAATCTCCGTCCGAGCAGTACTTC	CASSPRQSPSEQYF
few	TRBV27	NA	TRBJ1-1	TGTGCCAGCAGTCCCCCCACGGAGAACACTGAAGCTTTCTTT	CASSPPTENTEAFF
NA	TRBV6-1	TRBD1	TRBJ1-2	TGTGCCAGCAGCCGATCGGACAGGATCTGTGGCTACACCTTC	CASSRSDRICGYTF
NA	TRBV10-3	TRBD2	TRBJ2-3	TGTGCCATCAGTCGCGGGGGTCCCAGCACAGATACGCAGTATTTT	CAISRGGPSTDTQYF